This TCR beta chain appears in the sequencing data of a study of naive and memory T cell subsets. Points from the study as a whole: Over 85% of naive TCR sequences appeared only once, unlike memory subsets. TCR counts from RNA may reflect activation-linked expression changes.

Comment on this clonotype: The antigen remains unidentified.

CDR1 and CDR2 (germline): KGHSH, LQKENI. V shed 3 bases and J 5 bases; nucleotides not matched to a gene: 8. This CDR3 spans 15 amino acids. An equimolar mix of two oligonucleotides served as the beta constant-region primer for TRBC1 and TRBC2. The cDNA 3' end received a ligated single-stranded oligonucleotide carrying the SP2 primer and a 12-nucleotide UMI. TCRdb processed the UMI-ligation and nested PCR reads anew with MiXCR; each CDR3 protein has one entry. Here the sample spans about 85,000 distinct CDR3 sequences, around 13% being singletons. Sequential positive selection took CD4 T cells first, then CD8 T cells.

This sequence was found in a human donor in good health. The specimen sequenced was central memory CD4+ T cells from blood. J is TRBJ2-5 and V is TRBV18, with TRBD1 identical over 8 bases. In DNA, the CDR3 is TGTGCCAGCTCACCTCCAGGGGGCCGGATGGAGACCCAGTACTTC. Residues: CASSPPGGRMETQYF.